Listed below are T cell receptor beta chains from one sample, sequenced in a study of human T cells and chemical hapten exposure. TCRdb fed the RACE reads into MiXCR, producing one record per CDR3 protein. The sample includes 65,000 to 95,000 distinct CDR3 sequences, more than 6.5% of them seen just once. The sample in question was whole blood, obtained in connection with sensitization to the hapten diphenylcyclopropenone (DPC). These TCRs come from a woman aged 25 to 39 with alopecia areata. Some clones in this sample may be carry-over from other donors' samples. CDR3s include the opening cysteine and the closing phenylalanine or tryptophan. The D gene is left open where the match is weak. Clone size appears in some rows only: once, few, many, or a class for an expanded clone.

j_gene | abundance | d_gene | v_gene | CDR3nt | CDR3aa
TRBJ1-1 | many | - | TRBV5-1 | TGCGCCAGCAGCTTGGAGACAGAAACTGAAGCTTTCTTT | CASSLETETEAFF
TRBJ2-2 | many | TRBD1 | TRBV7-9 | TGTGCCAGCAGCTTTATTCGACAGGGGGCAGGCACCGGGGAGCTGTTTTTT | CASSFIRQGAGTGELFF
TRBJ2-2 | many | - | TRBV6-1 | TGTGCCAGCAGTGAAGGAGTGGACACCGGGGAGCTGTTTTTT | CASSEGVDTGELFF
TRBJ1-4 | many | - | TRBV4-2 | TGTGCCAGCAGCCAAGATCGGGGGCATGAAAAACTGTTTTTT | CASSQDRGHEKLFF
TRBJ1-3 | many | - | TRBV7-9 | TGTGCCAGCAGCCCTAGCCCCCTCTCTGGAAACACCATATATTTT | CASSPSPLSGNTIYF
TRBJ2-6 | few | TRBD1 | TRBV6-2/TRBV6-3 | TGTGCCAGCAGGAACCCGGGACAGTATAGGGTGGCCAACGTCCTGACTTTC | CASRNPGQYRVANVLTF
TRBJ2-3 | - | - | TRBV6-1 | TGTGCCAGCAGTGAATTAGGTCCACCGGGGGGCCAAGATACGCAGTATTTT | CASSELGPPGGQDTQYF
TRBJ1-3 | few | - | TRBV30 | TGTGCCTGGGGAAGAGACGGAAACACCATATATTTT | CAWGRDGNTIYF
TRBJ1-6 | many | TRBD1 | TRBV20-1 | TGCAGTGCCCATGGACAGGGCGATAATTCACCCCTCCACTTT | CSAHGQGDNSPLHF
TRBJ2-1 | many | TRBD2 | TRBV4-1 | TGCGCCAGCAGCCAAGAAGACGGACTAGGGGACAATGAGCAGTTCTTC | CASSQEDGLGDNEQFF